Below, 26 T cell receptor beta chains from the same sample are listed, as sequenced in a study of identical twins. TCRdb reprocessed the 5' RACE reads with MiXCR, giving one entry per CDR3 protein. The table includes 240,000 or so distinct CDR3 sequences, about 13% detected once. These sequences were also reported in another study, on yellow fever vaccine responses in identical twins.

The sequenced sample consisted of memory (CD45RO+) T cells sorted from blood. The receptors here all came from a woman aged 18-29 years in good health.

This clonotype was recorded a few times. The chain couples TRBV6-1 to TRBJ2-2; 14 bases line up with TRBD2. The trim removed 7 bases at V and 1 base at J, leaving 2 bases unmatched. The CDR3 has 16 amino acids. Looked up from germline, CDR1 is MNHNS and CDR2 is SASEGT. This chain's CDR3 is CASKGLAGGNTGELFF. The CDR3 DNA reads TGTGCCAGCAAAGGACTAGCGGGGGGGAACACCGGGGAGCTGTTTTTT.

The chain is built from TRBV6-1 and TRBJ2-5; D may be TRBD1 (6 bases). The V end lost 6 bases, the J end lost 2 bases, and 13 bases lay between the germline ends. Germline CDR1 MNHNS, CDR2 SASEGT. This CDR3 region has 14 residues. CDR3 loop: CASRPGHKQETQYF. The CDR3, as DNA: TGTGCCAGCAGACCGGGACACAAACAAGAGACCCAGTACTTC.

This clonotype was seen many times. The rearrangement links TRBV3-1 to TRBJ1-6; D not resolved. The CDR3 length is 12 residues. V lost 6 bases, J lost 10 bases, and 10 bases lay in between. In germline, CDR1 is LGHDT, CDR2 YNNKEL (reference sequence). The CDR3 here is CASSQTKSPLHF. As DNA, the CDR3 is TGTGCCAGCAGTCAGACGAAATCACCCCTCCACTTT.

The V call is TRBV20-1, the J call TRBJ2-1, with 8 bases aligning to TRBD2. Unmatched junction bases numbered 16, after V lost 0 bases and J lost 12 bases. Per germline, CDR1 DFQATT and CDR2 SNEGSKA (reference sequence). The CDR3 totals 16 residues. The CDR3 DNA follows: TGCAGTGCTAGAGATTTCGGGGGGGCGTATCTCCGTGGGCAGTTCTTC. This codes for CSARDFGGAYLRGQFF.

The CDR3 reads CASRYNQPQHF. The CDR3 coding sequence is TGTGCCAGCAGGTACAATCAGCCCCAGCATTTT. The V gene is TRBV2, the J gene TRBJ1-5, with D uncertain. With 6 bases removed from V and 3 bases from J, the gap between germline ends came to 3 bases. Germline V gene lookup returns CDR1 SNHLY and CDR2 FYNNEI. The CDR3 spans 11 residues. Looking up the rest from reference TRBV2 and TRBJ1-5 gives the full variable domain: EPEVTQTPSHQVTQMGQEVILRCVPISNHLYFYWYRQILGQKVEFLVSFYNNEISEKSEIFDDQFSVERPDGSNFTLKIRSTKLEDSAMYFCASRYNQPQHFGDGTRLSIL.

This clonotype showed up many times. The chain is built from TRBV5-1 and TRBJ2-3; D not resolved. Trimming removed 3 bases from V and 5 bases from J, with 13 bases in between. Germline V lookup: CDR1 SGHRS, CDR2 YFSETQ. The CDR3 is 14 residues long. The CDR3 protein is CASSSPSMRDTQYF. DNA of the CDR3: TGCGCCAGCAGCTCACCCTCCATGAGAGATACGCAGTATTTT.

The chain joins TRBV30 to TRBJ1-1; tentative D call: TRBD1 (5 bases). Per germline, CDR1 GTSNPN and CDR2 SVGIG (reference sequence). V lost 2 bases, J lost 0 bases, and 13 bases lay in between. CDR3 length equals 15 residues. The CDR3 region has the DNA TGTGCCTGGAGTACAAAGACAGCAATGAACACTGAAGCTTTCTTT. It yields the protein CAWSTKTAMNTEAFF.

In its sample, this clonotype was seen a few times. The rearrangement joins TRBV4-2 to TRBJ1-1; 8 bases align to TRBD1. Trimming at V came to 4 bases and at J to 2 bases, leaving 6 bases not matched to a gene. The germline V gene has CDR1 LGHNA and CDR2 YNFKEQ. CDR3 size: 15 residues. This CDR3 is CASSPLQGGNTEAFF. CDR3 in DNA: TGTGCCAGCAGCCCCTTACAGGGGGGAAACACTGAAGCTTTCTTT.

This clonotype showed up many times. V and J are TRBV20-1 and TRBJ1-4; weak D call: TRBD1 (5 bases). Germline CDR1 reads DFQATT; CDR2 reads SNEGSKA (reference sequence). The CDR3 has 15 amino acids. V lost 0 bases, J lost 6 bases, and 14 bases lay in between. The CDR3 spells CSARDPVRGDEKLFF. The DNA for the CDR3 is TGCAGTGCTAGAGACCCCGTCCGAGGGGATGAAAAACTGTTTTTT.

The rearrangement links TRBV2 to TRBJ2-7, with D unresolved. The germline gives CDR1 SNHLY, CDR2 FYNNEI. The CDR3 contains 12 residues. Trimming stripped 4 bases from V and 6 bases from J, with 10 bases between. CDR3 coding DNA: TGTGCCAGCAGTGTGTCTGCCACCGAGCAGTACTTC. Translating it yields CASSVSATEQYF.

The chain recombines TRBV20-1 with TRBJ2-7; weak D call: TRBD1 (5 bases). The length of the CDR3 is 14 residues. The germline CDR1 and CDR2 sequences are DFQATT and SNEGSKA (reference sequence). Trimming cost V 3 bases and J 6 bases, with 18 bases left between them. CDR3 DNA sequence: TGCAGTGCTAGGAAAGACCAGGGAACGGGCGAGCAGTACTTC. Translating gives CSARKDQGTGEQYF.

V and J are TRBV7-9 and TRBJ2-1; unclear D gene. There are 16 residues in the CDR3. Germline values: CDR1 SEHNR, CDR2 FQNEAQ (reference sequence). Trimming pared 1 base from V and 9 bases from J, leaving 19 bases between. Here the CDR3 DNA reads TGTGCCAGCAGCTTAGGGGCAGGCCCTTCAGCTGGTGAGCAGTTCTTC. It encodes CASSLGAGPSAGEQFF.

J is TRBJ2-3 and V is TRBV20-1, with D uncertain. CDR1 is DFQATT, CDR2 SNEGSKA, per germline (reference sequence). V was pared by 6 bases and J by 3 bases, with 16 bases between. This CDR3 has 14 amino acids. The CDR3 nucleotides read TGCAGTGCCTGGGTATCCGGCTTGACAGATACGCAGTATTTT. The encoded protein is CSAWVSGLTDTQYF.

The chain employs TRBV13 and TRBJ2-5; D is unresolved. Trimming cost V 5 bases and J 4 bases, with 14 bases left between them. The CDR3 spans 14 residues. Germline V gene lookup returns CDR1 PRHDT and CDR2 FYEKMQ (reference sequence). The CDR3 sequence: CASSQLRAGETQYF. CDR3 nucleotides: TGTGCCAGCAGCCAACTCCGGGCTGGAGAGACCCAGTACTTC.

The rearrangement joins TRBV20-1 to TRBJ2-1; 8 bases are a match to TRBD2. The germline gives CDR1 DFQATT, CDR2 SNEGSKA (reference sequence). V gave up 1 base and J gave up 2 bases; unmatched junction bases: 13. CDR3 length equals 18 residues. CDR3 sequence reads: CSARARDTSGAPYNEQFF. The CDR3 DNA sequence: TGCAGTGCTAGAGCCCGGGATACTAGCGGAGCACCCTACAATGAGCAGTTCTTC.

This clonotype was observed many times. CDR3 nucleotides: TGTGCCAGCAGGGTAGCAGGGGGAGATACGCAGTATTTT. It specifies CASRVAGGDTQYF. The chain couples TRBV6-1 to TRBJ2-3; TRBD1 matches 7 bases. The V gene end was trimmed by 6 bases and the J gene end by 5 bases; junction bases not matched to a gene: 5. The germline CDR1 and CDR2 sequences are MNHNS and SASEGT. The CDR3 has 13 amino acids.

This clonotype showed up just a few times. This rearrangement joins TRBV4-3 to TRBJ2-3; D may be TRBD1 or TRBD2 (5 bases each). Trimming took off 4 bases at V and 8 bases at J, with 10 bases between the two ends. The CDR3 loop spans 12 amino acids. CDR1 and CDR2 (germline): LGHNA, YSLEER. This CDR3 is CASSPGTGTQYF. The CDR3 DNA reads TGCGCCAGCAGCCCCGGGACGGGTACGCAGTATTTT.

The chain links TRBV5-6 to TRBJ2-5; 7 nucleotides agree with TRBD1. CDR3 length: 15 amino acids. The V gene end was trimmed by 3 bases and the J gene end by 5 bases; junction bases not matched to a gene: 10. Germline values: CDR1 SGHDT, CDR2 YYEEEE. The CDR3 is CASSSSDRVGETQYF. The DNA for the CDR3 is TGTGCCAGCAGCTCTTCTGACAGGGTAGGCGAGACCCAGTACTTC.

This clonotype turned up a few times. V usage is TRBV3-1 and J usage is TRBJ1-3; D unresolved. Germline V gene lookup returns CDR1 LGHDT and CDR2 YNNKEL (reference sequence). The V end lost 2 bases, the J end lost 0 bases, and 5 bases lay between the germline ends. The CDR3 runs to 14 residues. The CDR3 protein is CASSQRDSGNTIYF. The CDR3 DNA follows: TGTGCCAGCAGCCAAAGGGACTCTGGAAACACCATATATTTT.

This rearrangement joins TRBV2 to TRBJ2-7; D ambiguous. The CDR3 covers 13 residues. V was trimmed by 8 bases and J by 0 bases, leaving 11 bases between them. The germline V gene encodes CDR1 SNHLY and CDR2 FYNNEI. CDR3: CASLLDFSYEQYF. The CDR3 DNA follows: TGTGCCAGCCTTTTAGACTTCTCCTACGAGCAGTACTTC.

The chain links TRBV7-2 to TRBJ2-7; D call uncertain. Trimming left V 5 bases short and J 6 bases short, with 11 bases between. This CDR3 is built from 12 residues. CDR1 and CDR2 (germline): SGHTA, FQGNSA. The CDR3 bases are TGTGCCAGCAGCCTCATGCTCGGCGAGCAGTACTTC. Translating gives CASSLMLGEQYF.

CDR3 region: CASSEASAGARRAGELFF. The CDR3 DNA sequence: TGTGCCAGCAGTGAAGCGTCAGCGGGGGCGCGCCGGGCCGGGGAGCTGTTTTTT. This chain links TRBV6-1 with TRBJ2-2; 8 positions match TRBD2. Unmatched junction bases numbered 12, after V lost 0 bases and J lost 6 bases. Germline CDR1 reads MNHNS; CDR2 reads SASEGT. This CDR3 has 18 amino acids.

In its sample, this clonotype was seen a few times. This rearrangement joins TRBV20-1 to TRBJ1-6; 7 bases align to TRBD1. CDR1 and CDR2 from the germline V gene are DFQATT and SNEGSKA (reference sequence). With V trimmed by 4 bases and J by 9 bases, 6 bases remained unmatched. The CDR3 runs to 13 residues. The DNA for the CDR3 is TGCAGTGCTACGCAGGGGGAAATTTCACCCCTCCACTTT. It is translated as CSATQGEISPLHF.

The chain combines TRBV24-1 with TRBJ2-5, with D hard to call. V was cut by 0 bases and J by 5 bases, with 9 bases left in between. The germline V gene encodes CDR1 KGHDR and CDR2 SFDVKD. This CDR3 region has 14 residues. The CDR3 sequence: CATSDLVHSETQYF. The CDR3, as DNA: TGTGCCACCAGTGATTTGGTCCATTCCGAGACCCAGTACTTC.

This chain joins TRBV7-3 and TRBJ2-3, with TRBD2 matching 8 bases. V shed 5 bases, J shed 7 bases, and the junction held 11 bases outside the gene matches. Germline V gives CDR1 SGHTA, CDR2 FQGTGA. The CDR3 totals 15 residues. CDR3 DNA: TGTGCCAGCAGCCCCCAACTAGCGGCCCTGCATACGCAGTATTTT. Protein sequence: CASSPQLAALHTQYF.

The CDR3 DNA sequence: TGTGCCAGCAGTTTACTCCAGGGTAATTTCGCAGACGAGCAGTACTTC. It translates to CASSLLQGNFADEQYF. The chain employs TRBV27 and TRBJ2-7; D is possibly TRBD1 (5 bases). Per the germline V gene, CDR1 is MNHEY and CDR2 is SMNVEV (reference sequence). The ends were cut back, 2 bases at V and 5 bases at J, with 19 bases in the middle. This CDR3 comprises 16 residues.